The rows below give T cell receptor beta chains drawn from one sample of a study of cytomegalovirus exposure and HLA in healthy donors. Profiled with immunoSEQ multiplex PCR; TCRdb holds only in-frame clones, not every one. The sample has about 120,000 clones, 75% seen once; the top ten hold nearly 3%. The specimen was PBMCs. These receptors came from a middle-aged woman in good health and CMV-seropositive. CDR3s include the opening cysteine and the closing phenylalanine or tryptophan. A D gene is named only where the DNA matches it firmly. The size field is filled for only some rows; it gives once, few, many or a size class.

cdr3_nt cdr3_aa v_call clone_size d_call j_call
TGTGCCTGGAGTCGACAGGAAGGCTATGGCTACACCTTC CAWSRQEGYGYTF TRBV30 . . TRBJ1-2
TGTGCCTGGAGTGTACGCAGGGAAAACACTGAAGCTTTCTTT CAWSVRRENTEAFF TRBV30 few . TRBJ1-1
TGCGCCAGCAGCGTGCCCACTAGCGGGAGGCCCGATGAGCAGTTCTTC CASSVPTSGRPDEQFF TRBV5-1 once TRBD2 TRBJ2-1
TGTGCCAGTAGTGCCGGGACAGGGGGCTCTCGGAGGTACATGAACACTGAAGCTTTCTTT CASSAGTGGSRRYMNTEAFF TRBV19 . TRBD1 TRBJ1-1
TGTGCCAGCATCGACCCGAGAGGGGAGCAGTACTTC CASIDPRGEQYF TRBV5-6 many . TRBJ2-7
TGTGCCGGGGGGGGAACCAACTCCTACGAGCAGTACTTC CAGGGTNSYEQYF TRBV28 few TRBD2 TRBJ2-7
TGTGCCAGCAGCTTAGCGCCCCTAGCGACTCAAGAGACCCAGTACTTC CASSLAPLATQETQYF TRBV7-2 . . TRBJ2-5
TGTGCCAGCAGCTTGGGACTAGCGGGAGGCCAGGTGGAGACCCAGTACTTC CASSLGLAGGQVETQYF TRBV5-6 . TRBD2 TRBJ2-5
TGTGCCAGCAGCGCAATACAGGGAAAAGAGAACACCTTC CASSAIQGKENTF TRBV9 . . TRBJ1-2
TGTGCCAGCAGTGTGGGACAATCGAAGGGGAATCAGCCCCAGCATTTT CASSVGQSKGNQPQHF TRBV6-1 few . TRBJ1-5
TGTGCCAGCAGCGCCTACAGGGTTGGTGGGGGTTCCTATAATTCACCCCTCCACTTT CASSAYRVGGGSYNSPLHF TRBV7-8 . . TRBJ1-6
TGCGCCAGCAGCAGCGGGAGGGCCGTAGACGAGCAGTACTTC CASSSGRAVDEQYF TRBV4-1 . TRBD2 TRBJ2-7
TGTGCCAGCAGCTTAACCGCTGGGGGGGCATCGGGGGAGACCCAGTACTTC CASSLTAGGASGETQYF TRBV7-3 . . TRBJ2-5
TGTGCCAGCTCACCACCGTCTAGCGGGAGTAAGGCAGATACGCAGTATTTT CASSPPSSGSKADTQYF TRBV18 . TRBD2 TRBJ2-3
TGTGCCAGTGGGGACTTCTCCTACGAGCAGTACTTC CASGDFSYEQYF TRBV9 . . TRBJ2-7
TGTGCCAGCAGCTCTATGGACAGTCAGCCCCAGCATTTT CASSSMDSQPQHF TRBV7-2 few . TRBJ1-5
TGTGCCAGCAGCGGCTCGGGTTACGAGCAGTACTTC CASSGSGYEQYF TRBV14 . . TRBJ2-7
TGTGCTAGTGGACCTGGGGACAGTAGCACAGATACGCAGTATTTT CASGPGDSSTDTQYF TRBV12-5 . TRBD1 TRBJ2-3